The present entry profiles one T cell receptor (beta chain) with its context. No antigen is known for it. Base qualities were left out, and no much larger clone turns up one base away. The data were taken from a study of blood T cell repertoires in COVID-19 (dated by TCRdb to between 2020 and 2021). Some background on the complete study: Samples from collaborators originated in the United States, Italy and Spain and spanned both the acute and convalescent phases of COVID-19. The material from the prospective study consisted of cDNA or gDNA derived from T cells, B-cell-depleted T cells, or PBMCs. Subjects who had been exposed to COVID-19, were actively infected with it, or had recovered from it provided the deeply sampled blood TCRbeta repertoires that made up the dataset. The repertoires were released in a freely available public database meant as a resource for research on the immune response to SARS-CoV-2. The samples were drawn from the first 160 participants of the ongoing ImmuneRACE study and from under 1,500 subjects provided by 6 global collaborators. Sample metadata almost always included a de-identified subject ID, COVID-19 status, age in years and sex. Where available, HLA class I and class II types were obtained from metadata supplied by the sample provider rather than from assay-based typing.

Broad study findings and their caveats: The quantity of clinical and demographic metadata differed by source and by participant and was supplied without curation.

TCRbeta CDR3 regions were amplified from genomic DNA using the immunoSEQ Assay, a bias-controlled multiplex PCR. The authors processed their data as follows. The number of nucleated cells in each sample was estimated by amplification of reference gene primers within the assay. Sequence reads were collapsed and filtered to measure the absolute abundance of every unique TCRbeta CDR3 rearrangement. For each sample, productive Simpson clonality was calculated as the square root of Simpson's diversity index over productive rearrangements. TCRdb mirrors the immuneACCESS table, restricted to in-frame sequences. Some clones are absent from its copies; in checked studies, under half trace to an unresolved V gene, and the reason for the others is unknown. Clone size and V and J calls were adopted from that table, with D and trimming inferred from the DNA. Across this sample there are about 110,000 clones, with over 65% seen only once. The ten largest account for 6.2% of the sample.

At one collaborating source in Seattle, patients were enrolled during active infection and were followed longitudinally through the course of disease. Whole blood was collected in K2EDTA tubes by collaborating institutions according to the institutions' own protocols. For TCRbeta analysis, collaborators shipped samples in one of three forms: frozen whole blood, isolated PBMCs, or DNA extracted from either of those sample types. CDR1 SGHRS and CDR2 YFSETQ are derived from the germline V gene. Compared with germline, V lacks 7 bases and J lacks 0 bases; bases without a gene match: 11. Counted from cysteine to phenylalanine, this CDR3 has 16 amino acids. Only CDR3 DNA is held: 48 bases, read in frame from base 1.

Sequencing used peripheral blood. The source is a man aged 80 or over with COVID-19, enrolled during active disease. Here the chain combines TRBV5-1 and TRBJ2-3; TRBD2 aligns with 7 central bases. The CDR3 here reads CASFPPGLISTDTQYF. The nucleotides read TGCGCCAGCTTTCCGCCGGGACTAATTAGCACAGATACGCAGTATTTT. This CDR3, with the reference TRBV5-1 and TRBJ2-3 proteins standing in past its ends, gives the full variable domain KAGVTQTPRYLIKTRGQQVTLSCSPISGHRSVSWYQQTPGQGLQFLFEYFSETQRNKGNFPGRFSGRQFSNSRSEMNVSTLELGDSALYLCASFPPGLISTDTQYFGPGTRLTVL.